The clone carrying this TCR beta chain was recorded once. Its antigen is undetermined. Patients counted as stable if ophthalmopathy did not develop within 18 months. Aged 18 to 65, the patients had hyperthyroidism that was newly diagnosed and had lasted under 2 months. From RNA transcripts, TCR beta CDR3 regions were amplified. The HTBI primer set served for first-round RT-PCR of the TCR CDR3. TCRdb recomputed calls from the multiplex PCR reads with MiXCR, one row per CDR3 protein. The sample yields 450,000 to 650,000 distinct CDR3 sequences, less than 25% seen once. Trimming shortened V by 4 bases and J by 6 bases, and 18 bases separated the two germline ends. The CDR3 loop spans 15 amino acids. Germline V lookup: CDR1 SEHNR, CDR2 FQNEAQ (reference sequence). This record comes from a study of T cells in Graves' hyperthyroidism and ophthalmopathy. Overall study: Once the initial diagnosis was made, peripheral blood was obtained before any treatment.

Regarding the study as a whole: Among clonotypes expanded in thyroid above 0.001, most were also found in blood.

The TCR originated in a young man with Graves' hyperthyroidism. Sequenced input: blood. The V gene is TRBV7-9, the J gene TRBJ1-1; D might be TRBD1 (6 bases). The CDR3 DNA sequence: TGTGCCAGCAGCTCTGGGGACAACTTGCGCTCTGAAGCTTTCTTT. Translated, it gives CASSSGDNLRSEAFF.